This T cell receptor (beta chain) was retrieved from a study of cytomegalovirus exposure and HLA in healthy donors. On this clone itself: Its specificity is unknown.

The PCR made use of 60 Vbeta and 13 Jbeta primers. Repertoires were generated with immunoSEQ multiplex PCR, while TCRdb's copy carries only in-frame clones and drops some. The sample has 170,000 or so clones, around 80% seen once. Study observations and caveats: The authors later found TCR association rates varying by HLA locus, with DRB1 most and HLA-C fewest. The classifier was said to identify cytomegalovirus status with high specificity and sensitivity. Donors were assumed by presence/absence analyses to have roughly uniform sequencing depth.

Sequencing used PBMCs. The TCR was taken from a woman aged 50 to 65 in good health and CMV-seropositive.

CDR3 nucleotides: TGTGCCAGCAGCCCGCCGGTGGCAGGGGGAATCTACGAGCAGTACTTC. Its translation: CASSPPVAGGIYEQYF. This chain uses TRBV7-9 with TRBJ2-7; the match to TRBD1 covers 7 bases. Germline assignment: CDR1 SEHNR and CDR2 FQNEAQ (reference sequence). The CDR3 runs to 16 residues. The trim removed 5 bases at V and 3 bases at J, leaving 13 bases unmatched.